Listed here are 28 T cell receptor beta chains from one sample, sequenced in a study of blood T cell repertoires in COVID-19. Sequencing was performed with immunoSEQ multiplex PCR; in TCRdb, only in-frame clones are kept and a portion is missing. The repertoire holds about 230,000 clones, with approximately 90% as singletons. The specimen sequenced was PBMCs or T cells enriched from blood (not recorded which). Every receptor here comes from a man aged 18 to 35 who had recovered from COVID-19.

This sequence joins TRBV6-5 and TRBJ2-2; D gene ambiguous. The V gene lost 4 bases and the J gene lost 5 bases, with 17 bases spanning the gap. CDR3 length: 16 residues. Germline loops: CDR1 MNHEY, CDR2 SVGAGI. The chain's CDR3 is CASSSRWPRGTGELFF. Here the CDR3 DNA reads TGTGCCAGCAGTTCCCGGTGGCCCCGAGGAACCGGGGAGCTGTTTTTT.

V gene TRBV9 combines with J gene TRBJ2-1, with D possibly matching TRBD1 (5 bases). V lost 2 bases and J lost 8, with 8 bases in between. This CDR3 region has 12 residues. Per the germline V gene, CDR1 is SGDLS and CDR2 is YYNGEE. The CDR3 nucleotides read TGTGCCAGCAGCGTGGGGCCCCATGAGCAGTTCTTC. Its translation is CASSVGPHEQFF. The full variable domain, rest sourced from reference TRBV9 and TRBJ2-1, is DSGVTQTPKHLITATGQRVTLRCSPRSGDLSVYWYQQSLDQGLQFLIQYYNGEERAKGNILERFSAQQFPDLHSELNLSSLELGDSALYFCASSVGPHEQFFGPGTRLTVL.

The genes are TRBV24-1 and TRBJ2-5; D not resolved. Germline loops: CDR1 KGHDR, CDR2 SFDVKD. The CDR3 loop spans 15 amino acids. V was shortened by 3 bases and J by 3 bases, with 13 bases between the two germline ends. CDR3 sequence (DNA): TGTGCCACCAGTGATGCGGCGACCTTGGAAGAGACCCAGTACTTC. Translating gives CATSDAATLEETQYF.

The V gene is TRBV2, the J gene TRBJ2-3, with a possible D match to TRBD1 (5 bases). V was clipped by 6 bases and J by 5 bases, with 18 bases between them. Germline CDR1 SNHLY, CDR2 FYNNEI. The CDR3 consists of 15 residues. The DNA for the CDR3 is TGTGCCAGCAGGCTTACTCAGGGTACCATAGATACGCAGTATTTT. Amino acid sequence: CASRLTQGTIDTQYF.

Concerning this clone itself: Other DNA sequences in this specimen translate into the identical CDR3. The chain couples TRBV28 to TRBJ1-4; D is perhaps TRBD1 (6 bases). CDR3 length: 14 amino acids. Looked up from germline, CDR1 is MDHEN and CDR2 is SYDVKM. Trimming stripped 6 bases from V and 0 bases from J, with 8 bases between. CDR3 sequence (DNA): TGTGCCAGCAGACAGGGCGCAACTAATGAAAAACTGTTTTTT. Protein: CASRQGATNEKLFF.

The V call is TRBV5-4, the J call TRBJ2-1; 8 bases agree with TRBD1. The CDR3 runs 16 residues. V shed 4 bases and J 9 bases; nucleotides not matched to a gene: 15. The germline CDR1 and CDR2 sequences are SGHNT and YYREEE (reference sequence). CDR3 DNA sequence: TGTGCCAGCAGCCCAGGGGGCGCAGACCTACCAAGTGAGCAGTTCTTC. As protein: CASSPGGADLPSEQFF. The complete variable domain, with remaining parts taken from reference TRBV5-4 and TRBJ2-1, reads ETGVTQSPTHLIKTRGQQVTLRCSSQSGHNTVSWYQQALGQGPQFIFQYYREEENGRGNFPPRFSGLQFPNYSSELNVNALELDDSALYLCASSPGGADLPSEQFFGPGTRLTVL.

The chain carries TRBV29-1 and TRBJ1-3, with D unclear. Trimming cost V 1 base and J 4 bases, with 8 bases left between them. The germline CDR1 and CDR2 sequences are SQVTM and ANQGSEA. CDR3 length: 13 amino acids. As DNA, the CDR3 is TGCAGCGTTGAAGGCCCCAGAGGAAACACCATATATTTT. Its protein is CSVEGPRGNTIYF.

This rearrangement joins TRBV30 to TRBJ2-3; 7 bases are a match to TRBD1. The length of the CDR3 is 13 residues. Germline-derived CDR1 and CDR2 are GTSNPN and SVGIG (reference sequence). Germline trimming cut 1 base from V and 6 bases from J; bases unmatched to any gene: 4. The CDR3 reads CAWSEGARDTQYF. The CDR3 nucleotides read TGTGCCTGGAGTGAGGGGGCCCGGGATACGCAGTATTTT.

The V and J genes are TRBV18 and TRBJ2-5; D perhaps matches TRBD2 (5 bases). CDR1 and CDR2 (germline): KGHSH, LQKENI. The V and J ends lost 3 bases and 5 bases respectively, with 10 bases between them. The CDR3 is 13 amino acids. CDR3 sequence (DNA): TGTGCCAGCTCACCCTGGGGAGCGGAGACCCAGTACTTC. Its translation is CASSPWGAETQYF.

CDR3 amino acids: CASSLGVGRGSSYNSPLHF. DNA for the CDR3: TGTGCCAGCAGCTTGGGGGTCGGCAGGGGAAGCTCCTATAATTCACCCCTCCACTTT. This rearrangement joins TRBV5-6 to TRBJ1-6; D is perhaps TRBD1 (6 bases). Per the germline V gene, CDR1 is SGHDT and CDR2 is YYEEEE. Trimming took 0 bases from V and 0 from J, leaving 16 bases between them. This CDR3 is built from 19 residues.

The V gene is TRBV4-1, the J gene TRBJ1-3; D gene unclear. Germline V gives CDR1 MGHRA, CDR2 YSYEKL. The V gene lost 6 bases and the J gene lost 4 bases, with 7 bases spanning the gap. The CDR3 extends over 12 amino acids. The CDR3 sequence: CASRGGGNTIYF. Here the CDR3 DNA reads TGCGCCAGCAGGGGAGGAGGAAACACCATATATTTT.

V gene TRBV15 combines with J gene TRBJ2-3; TRBD2 matches at 10 bases. The CDR3 length is 17 residues. V shed 0 bases and J 5 bases; nucleotides not matched to a gene: 8. The germline CDR1 and CDR2 sequences are LNHNV and YYDKDF (reference sequence). The CDR3 region has the DNA TGTGCCACCAGCAGAGATCGCGGGACTAGCGCTGAAGATACGCAGTATTTT. Translating gives CATSRDRGTSAEDTQYF.

This clone occurred once. The chain recombines TRBV5-5 with TRBJ2-7; 10 nucleotides match TRBD2. The CDR3 sequence is 15 residues long. Germline V gene lookup returns CDR1 SGHKS and CDR2 YYEKEE (reference sequence). Losses at the gene ends were 1 base for V and 6 bases for J; bases not matched to a gene: 7. CDR3 sequence (DNA): TGTGCCAGCAGCTTGTGGCCTAGCGGGAGAGGCGAGCAGTACTTC. Protein sequence: CASSLWPSGRGEQYF.

The chain combines TRBV7-9 with TRBJ2-3; possibly TRBD2 for D (6 bases). The V end was cut by 5 bases, the J end by 0 bases, with 15 bases between. CDR3 size: 16 residues. In germline, CDR1 is SEHNR, CDR2 FQNEAQ (reference sequence). CDR3 in amino acids: CASSLWGEQSTDTQYF. In nucleotides, the CDR3 is TGTGCCAGCAGCCTTTGGGGGGAACAGAGCACAGATACGCAGTATTTT.

The chain employs TRBV7-9 and TRBJ2-7; 7 bases are shared with TRBD1. This CDR3 is built from 15 residues. The J segment lost 7 bases and the V segment lost 1 base, leaving 10 bases of the junction unmatched. Germline V gene lookup returns CDR1 SEHNR and CDR2 FQNEAQ (reference sequence). This CDR3 reads CASSLGIDRAGEQYF. The CDR3 DNA sequence: TGTGCCAGCAGCTTAGGGATCGACAGGGCTGGGGAGCAGTACTTC.

The rearrangement uses TRBV2 and TRBJ1-5; no clear D. The germline gives CDR1 SNHLY, CDR2 FYNNEI. The CDR3 covers 16 residues. Trimming stripped 1 base from V and 4 bases from J, with 14 bases between. This CDR3 reads CASSEVGAVVNQPQHF. The CDR3 coding sequence is TGTGCCAGCAGTGAAGTGGGAGCGGTGGTTAATCAGCCCCAGCATTTT.

V is TRBV7-8 and J is TRBJ1-1; TRBD1 aligns across 11 bases. Germline V lookup: CDR1 SGHVS, CDR2 FQNEAQ. Trimming removed 5 bases from V and 1 base from J; junction bases left unmatched: 9. The CDR3 has 17 amino acids. This CDR3 is CASSRRDRGVGNTEAFF. CDR3 coding DNA: TGTGCCAGCAGCCGCCGGGACAGGGGGGTCGGGAACACTGAAGCTTTCTTT. Full variable domain (missing parts from reference TRBV7-8 and TRBJ1-1): GAGVSQSPRYKVAKRGQDVALRCDPISGHVSLFWYQQALGQGPEFLTYFQNEAQLDKSGLPSDRFFAERPEGSVSTLKIQRTQQEDSAVYLCASSRRDRGVGNTEAFFGQGTRLTVV.

V usage is TRBV25-1 and J usage is TRBJ2-7, with 10 bases fitting TRBD1. Germline V gene sequence: CDR1 MGHDK, CDR2 SYGVNS. With 4 bases clipped from V and 4 bases from J, the junction kept 7 bases outside the gene matches. CDR3 length: 15 residues. This chain's CDR3 is CASSGEGTGEYEQYF. In DNA form, the CDR3 reads TGTGCCAGCAGTGGGGAAGGGACAGGGGAGTACGAGCAGTACTTC.

J is TRBJ2-1 and V is TRBV2; unclear D gene. Germline CDR1 reads SNHLY; CDR2 reads FYNNEI. There are 12 residues in the CDR3. V was trimmed by 6 bases and J by 10 bases, leaving 13 bases between them. CDR3 nucleotide sequence: TGTGCCAGCAGCCCCACTACGAGGGAGCAGTTCTTC. Its protein product is CASSPTTREQFF.

The chain employs TRBV3-1 (or the pseudogene TRBV3-2) and TRBJ1-2; D is perhaps TRBD1 (5 bases). With 4 bases removed from V and 2 bases from J, the gap between germline ends came to 11 bases. Germline CDR1 is LGHDT and CDR2 is YNNKEL (reference sequence). This CDR3 region has 14 residues. The CDR3 DNA reads TGTGCCAGCAGCCCGCCCGCAGGGAACTATGGCTACACCTTC. Translation gives CASSPPAGNYGYTF.

The chain recombines TRBV7-9 with TRBJ2-1; 7 bases agree with TRBD2. CDR3 length equals 15 residues. CDR1 is SEHNR, CDR2 FQNEAQ, per germline (reference sequence). The V and J ends lost 6 bases and 3 bases, in that order; junction bases with no gene match: 8. DNA of the CDR3: TGTGCCAGCAGTCCGTCCCGGGGGGTCTACAATGAGCAGTTCTTC. Protein sequence: CASSPSRGVYNEQFF.

This clone has more than one count but fewer than ten. V gene TRBV6-6 combines with J gene TRBJ2-5; D uncertain. This CDR3 has 17 residues. CDR1 and CDR2 from the germline V gene are MNHNY and SVGAGI (reference sequence). V lost 6 bases, J lost 8 bases, and 28 bases lay in between. CDR3: CASRRYSVQTVAETQYF. CDR3 DNA sequence: TGTGCCAGCAGACGATACTCGGTACAGACGGTTGCTGAAACCCAGTACTTC.

The chain joins TRBV19 to TRBJ1-5; 11 bases map to TRBD1. Germline values: CDR1 LNHDA, CDR2 SQIVND (reference sequence). The CDR3 covers 16 residues. V trimming: 6 bases; J trimming: 6 bases; junction bases outside the gene matches: 10. DNA of the CDR3: TGTGCCAGTAGCCATCGGACAGGGGGCGCCGGTCAGCCCCAGCATTTT. Translating it yields CASSHRTGGAGQPQHF.

The chain joins TRBV2 to TRBJ1-4, with a possible D match to TRBD1 (5 bases). CDR1 SNHLY and CDR2 FYNNEI come from the germline V gene. Trimming removed 1 base from V and 2 bases from J, with 14 bases in between. This CDR3 is 17 amino acids long. CDR3 protein: CASSEVGGIGTNEKLFF. CDR3 in DNA: TGTGCCAGCAGTGAAGTGGGGGGTATCGGTACTAATGAAAAACTGTTTTTT.

This CDR3 is CASSFHYSSGGLNEQFF. The CDR3 nucleotides read TGTGCCAGCAGCTTCCACTACTCCAGCGGGGGCCTCAATGAGCAGTTCTTC. V usage is TRBV7-9 and J usage is TRBJ2-1; TRBD2 matches 8 bases. J lost 6 bases, V lost 3 bases, and 13 bases had no gene match. The germline CDR1 and CDR2 sequences are SEHNR and FQNEAQ (reference sequence). This CDR3 spans 17 amino acids. The full variable domain, completed using reference TRBV7-9 and TRBJ2-1, is DTGVSQNPRHKITKRGQNVTFRCDPISEHNRLYWYRQTLGQGPEFLTYFQNEAQLEKSRLLSDRFSAERPKGSFSTLEIQRTEQGDSAMYLCASSFHYSSGGLNEQFFGPGTRLTVL.

The chain uses TRBV11-2 and TRBJ2-7, with 10 bases lining up with TRBD2. V lost 1 base, J lost 7 bases, and 4 bases stayed unmatched. The CDR3 has 14 residues. CDR1 and CDR2 (germline): SGHAT, FQNNGV. The CDR3: CASSLGASGREQYF. For the CDR3, the DNA is TGTGCCAGCAGCTTAGGAGCTAGCGGGAGAGAGCAGTACTTC.

The chain employs TRBV4-2 and TRBJ2-7, with 8 bases aligning to TRBD1. J gave up 5 bases and V 4 bases, and 4 bases lay outside the gene matches. Germline V gives CDR1 LGHNA, CDR2 YNFKEQ. The CDR3 contains 13 residues. CDR3 nucleotides: TGTGCCAGCAGCCGAGAGACAGGGGACGAGCAGTACTTC. Encoded protein: CASSRETGDEQYF.

The V call is TRBV6-5, the J call TRBJ1-1; 8 bases agree with TRBD1. Trimming at V came to 5 bases and at J to 3 bases, leaving 5 bases not matched to a gene. Per the germline V gene, CDR1 is MNHEY and CDR2 is SVGAGI. The CDR3 covers 14 residues. The CDR3 nucleotides read TGTGCCAGCAGTACAACAGGGGGTGACACTGAAGCTTTCTTT. This translates into CASSTTGGDTEAFF.